The clone carrying this T cell receptor beta chain was observed a few times. Its antigen is currently unknown. This record belongs to a study of beta chain features in type 1 diabetes. The sequenced template was cDNA made from the entire isolated RNA. Sequenced by immunoSEQ multiplex PCR; TCRdb stores in-frame clones only, minus some. The sample has roughly 180,000 clones, around 13% seen once. Study results and caveats: There was a moderate but significant shortening of TCRB CDR3s in all four CD4+ subsets of Type 1 diabetes patients.

Sequencing was done on a sample of central memory CD4+ T cells from blood. This sequence originates from a woman aged 18-30 years in good health.

Here the CDR3 reads CASSLREKYYEQYF. The DNA of the CDR3 is TGCGCCAGCAGCTTGAGGGAGAAATACTACGAGCAGTACTTC. The chain recombines TRBV5-1 with TRBJ2-7, with D perhaps matching TRBD2 (5 bases). The CDR3 extends over 14 amino acids. Germline CDR1 is SGHRS and CDR2 is YFSETQ. V was shortened by 1 base and J by 3 bases, with 11 bases between the two germline ends.